This T cell receptor beta chain emerged from a study of OX40 agonist ivuxolimab in advanced cancers. Study details: Ivuxolimab, an agonistic anti-OX40 (CD134) antibody, was given to patients. Prior anti-PD-1, anti-PD-L1 or anti-CTLA-4 therapy was allowed; about 39% had some.

Notes on this clone: The antigen remains undetermined.

Study-wide results and caveats: Relatively little clonal expansion, among the lowest observed, appeared in partial responders at 0.1-3.0 mg/kg.

Trimming pared 0 bases from V and 4 bases from J, leaving 9 bases between. Germline values: CDR1 MGHDK, CDR2 SYGVNS. The CDR3 runs 14 residues. This table comes from immunoSEQ multiplex PCR, and its TCRdb copy is limited to in-frame clones, with some not included. In the table there are more than 20,000 clones, approximately 88% of which are singletons. This specimen was CD4+ or CD8+ T cells sorted from blood, taken in a trial of the OX40 agonist ivuxolimab. This chain connects TRBV25-1 to TRBJ1-2; D may be TRBD1 (5 bases). This sequence was found in an adult with an advanced solid tumor such as melanoma, head and neck, liver or kidney cancer. CDR3: CASSEYDSRYGYTF. In nucleotides, the CDR3 is TGTGCCAGCAGTGAATATGACAGCCGCTATGGCTACACCTTC.